This TCR beta chain originates from a study of blood T cells in healthy people across ages. Regarding the study as a whole: The study lacked donor CMV status, which possibly confounded expanded clonotype changes. Relative to aged donors, long-lived donors carried more naive CD4+ cells and displayed higher diversity. Age showed a roughly linear inverse relationship with TCR beta diversity per million T cells.

Isolation recovered at least 7 million PBMCs from every sample. With regard to this clonotype: Antigen specificity is unknown.

CDR1 SGHRS and CDR2 YFSETQ come from the germline V gene. There are 15 residues in the CDR3. V was pared by 4 bases and J by 4 bases, with 10 bases of the junction left unmatched. A J-beta primer mix and a sample-barcoded 5' primer were used in a second PCR of about 6 to 12 cycles. Each CDR3 protein is one row after TCRdb ran MiXCR on the 5' RACE reads. The sample has more than 550,000 distinct CDR3 sequences, 20% to 25% seen once; the top ten hold under 25%. Sequenced input: blood. The TCR comes from a man between 65 and 85 years old in good health. The chain is built from TRBV5-1 and TRBJ1-1, with 7 bases identical to TRBD1. The CDR3 bases are TGCGCCAGCAGCCCCCGGGACAGCGTCGCCACTGAAGCTTTCTTT. Translating it yields CASSPRDSVATEAFF. Full variable domain (missing parts from reference TRBV5-1 and TRBJ1-1): KAGVTQTPRYLIKTRGQQVTLSCSPISGHRSVSWYQQTPGQGLQFLFEYFSETQRNKGNFPGRFSGRQFSNSRSEMNVSTLELGDSALYLCASSPRDSVATEAFFGQGTRLTVV.